The sequence of this T cell receptor beta chain was determined in a study of pediatric ulcerative colitis. The data were produced by immunoSEQ multiplex PCR, yet TCRdb's version contains in-frame clones alone and is incomplete. In the table there are 45,000 to 75,000 clones, around 86% of which are singletons. This clone has only one observation. This CDR3 region has 14 residues. Trimming cost V 5 bases and J 6 bases; bases outside gene matches: 5. Germline V lookup: CDR1 SGHRS, CDR2 YFSETQ. The gene calls are TRBV5-1 and TRBJ2-2, with 9 positions matching TRBD1. The sequencing sample was made of blood. This clonotype was sampled from a boy aged 10-17 years who was a control in a study of pediatric ulcerative colitis. The CDR3: CASSQGQGSGELFF. CDR3 bases: TGCGCCAGCAGTCAGGGACAGGGCTCCGGGGAGCTGTTTTTT.